The rows below give T cell receptor beta chains drawn from one sample of a study of shared clonotypes between healthy human individuals. Sequencing was performed with immunoSEQ multiplex PCR; in TCRdb, only in-frame clones are kept and a portion is missing. The sample gives 2 million to 2.5 million clones, roughly 93% of which show up once; 0.36% is in the top ten. The sample taken for sequencing was naive CD4+ T cells from PBMCs. The receptors derive from a young man in good health. Some clones in this sample may be carry-over from other donors' samples. Both conserved end residues are part of each CDR3.

j_call,v_call,cdr3_aa
TRBJ2-7,TRBV7-9,CASSLWTGGSNEQYF
TRBJ2-1,TRBV5-1,CASRENDGLAGLNEQFF
TRBJ2-7,TRBV9,CASSATSGSHLTYEQYF
TRBJ2-3,TRBV25-1,CASRGLQSTDTQYF
TRBJ1-1,TRBV13,CASSFRGMNTEAFF
TRBJ1-4,TRBV2,CASRVLQGKLFF
TRBJ2-1,TRBV5-1,CASSLTLVGGAVNEQFF
TRBJ2-6,TRBV28,CASRSPRTGANVLTF
TRBJ2-3,TRBV7-3,CASSTRTGGADTQYF
TRBJ1-4,TRBV2,CASRRTGVGEKLFF
TRBJ2-3,TRBV11-2,CASSFLAGLTTDTQYF
TRBJ2-2,TRBV5-1,CASSFQSATSGRAWETGELFF
TRBJ2-2,TRBV18,CASSPRQGNTGELFF
TRBJ2-7,TRBV27,CASSLSGTLYEQYF
TRBJ1-2,TRBV5-1,CASSSDYGYTF
TRBJ2-7,TRBV28,CASSTGTNLYEQYF
TRBJ1-6,TRBV5-1,CASSLSRSGNSPLHF
TRBJ1-4,TRBV6-1,CASYNRGPNEKLFF
TRBJ2-7,TRBV11-2,CASSRTSGSSYEQYF
TRBJ2-1,TRBV4-2,CASSKGTATYNEQFF
TRBJ2-2,TRBV28,CASSPPRIGPGELFF
TRBJ2-3,TRBV4-1,CASSQGRALGTDTQYF
TRBJ2-1,TRBV9,CASSVATGDNEQFF
TRBJ2-5,TRBV5-1,CASSPFEETQYF
TRBJ2-7,TRBV28,CASSLPQGGVGGEQYF
TRBJ2-1,TRBV2,CASSDGWGNEQFF
TRBJ2-7,TRBV19,CASNSGTAYEQYF
TRBJ1-6,TRBV7-2,CASSQDRVYNSPLHF
TRBJ2-7,TRBV5-4,CASRQRDRGKEQYF
TRBJ2-7,TRBV19,CASSMQSSGRYEQYF
TRBJ2-1,TRBV27,CASSLRTGEFF
TRBJ1-1,TRBV29-1,CSVGGRLNTEAFF
TRBJ2-3,TRBV5-6,CASSSVRAGEDTQYF
TRBJ2-7,TRBV30,CAWWDSPYEQYF
TRBJ2-3,TRBV18,CAGRGSTDTQYF
TRBJ2-4,TRBV28,CASSVWGAKNIQYF
TRBJ2-3,TRBV18,CASSPRHPPDTQYF
TRBJ1-2,TRBV15,CATSRELGQTYGYTF
TRBJ2-3,TRBV7-9,CASSLVEGPLGDTQYF
TRBJ2-1,TRBV27,CASSFWASGSPLNEQFF
TRBJ1-2,TRBV4-1,CASSQIRENTF
TRBJ1-2,TRBV19,CASSTTRGYTF
TRBJ2-7,TRBV19,CASSIRGQGHYEQYF
TRBJ2-7,TRBV25-1,CASSGTGVKAYEQYF
TRBJ1-3,TRBV18,CASSPQPEGPTSGNTIYF
TRBJ2-1,TRBV14,CASSQRGLAEHTYNEQFF
TRBJ2-3,TRBV5-1,CASSSTDTQYF
TRBJ1-1,TRBV7-9,CASSYQRQNTEAFF
TRBJ2-5,TRBV25-1,CAGGTGARETQYF
TRBJ2-2,TRBV5-1,CASSLEGTQGGELFF
TRBJ2-1,TRBV5-1,CASSPSTGTSGRAPSSYNEQFF